These T cell receptor beta chains were read from a single sample in a study of blood T cell repertoires in COVID-19. Produced via immunoSEQ multiplex PCR; TCRdb's table is partial and in-frame only. The sample carries around 77,000 clones, around 90% recorded once. Sequenced input: peripheral blood. The receptors shown here come from a woman older than 75 with active or convalescent COVID-19. CDR3s include the opening cysteine and the closing phenylalanine or tryptophan. The order of the fields is clone size, V gene, D gene, J gene, CDR3 protein, CDR3 DNA. The D gene is left open where the match is weak. Only some rows state a clone size, as once, few, many or a class for expanded clones.

clone size: NA; V gene: TRBV11-2; D gene: NA; J gene: TRBJ1-3; CDR3 protein: CASSTNLYGNTIYF; CDR3 DNA: TGTGCCAGCAGTACTAATCTATATGGAAACACCATATATTTT
clone size: NA; V gene: TRBV4-1; D gene: NA; J gene: TRBJ1-2; CDR3 protein: CASSQDQQQNYGYTF; CDR3 DNA: TGCGCCAGCAGCCAAGATCAACAGCAAAACTATGGCTACACCTTC
clone size: NA; V gene: TRBV7-9; D gene: NA; J gene: TRBJ1-2; CDR3 protein: CASSLGDIVNYGYTF; CDR3 DNA: TGTGCCAGCAGCTTAGGGGACATAGTAAACTATGGCTACACCTTC
clone size: NA; V gene: TRBV19; D gene: NA; J gene: TRBJ1-6; CDR3 protein: CASSIDYRSSYNSPLHF; CDR3 DNA: TGTGCCAGTAGTATAGATTATAGGAGCTCCTATAATTCACCCCTCCACTTT
clone size: NA; V gene: TRBV9; D gene: NA; J gene: TRBJ1-3; CDR3 protein: CASSDDLGRNTIYF; CDR3 DNA: TGTGCCAGCAGCGACGACCTTGGCAGGAACACCATATATTTT
clone size: NA; V gene: TRBV5-1; D gene: NA; J gene: TRBJ1-1; CDR3 protein: CASSLQGGDTEAFF; CDR3 DNA: TGCGCCAGCAGCTTGCAGGGAGGAGACACTGAAGCTTTCTTT
clone size: NA; V gene: TRBV11-2; D gene: NA; J gene: TRBJ1-1; CDR3 protein: CASSLNGGRATEAFF; CDR3 DNA: TGTGCCAGCAGCTTAAATGGGGGCAGGGCCACTGAAGCTTTCTTT
clone size: NA; V gene: TRBV5-4; D gene: TRBD1; J gene: TRBJ2-7; CDR3 protein: CASHGTATYEQYF; CDR3 DNA: TGTGCCAGCCACGGGACAGCAACCTACGAGCAGTACTTC
clone size: NA; V gene: TRBV7-2; D gene: TRBD2; J gene: TRBJ2-3; CDR3 protein: CASSPRGRAGGFTDTQYF; CDR3 DNA: TGTGCCAGCAGCCCCCGGGGTAGAGCGGGGGGCTTCACAGATACGCAGTATTTT
clone size: NA; V gene: TRBV5-6; D gene: NA; J gene: TRBJ2-7; CDR3 protein: CASSLEGRGAPTF; CDR3 DNA: TGTGCCAGCAGCTTGGAAGGTCGGGGGGCGCCAACCTTC
clone size: NA; V gene: TRBV9; D gene: TRBD1; J gene: TRBJ2-6; CDR3 protein: CASSVAQTGAGANVLTF; CDR3 DNA: TGTGCCAGCAGCGTAGCCCAGACAGGGGCTGGGGCCAACGTCCTGACTTTC
clone size: NA; V gene: TRBV18; D gene: NA; J gene: TRBJ2-1; CDR3 protein: CASSAQDSSYNEQFF; CDR3 DNA: TGTGCCAGCTCCGCGCAGGACAGCTCCTACAATGAGCAGTTCTTC
clone size: NA; V gene: TRBV2; D gene: NA; J gene: TRBJ1-5; CDR3 protein: CASRFIFNQPQHF; CDR3 DNA: TGTGCCAGCAGATTTATTTTTAATCAGCCCCAGCATTTT
clone size: NA; V gene: TRBV24-1; D gene: TRBD1; J gene: TRBJ1-2; CDR3 protein: CATSGQGGYTF; CDR3 DNA: TGTGCCACCAGTGGACAGGGTGGCTACACCTTC
clone size: NA; V gene: TRBV4-1; D gene: NA; J gene: TRBJ2-7; CDR3 protein: CASSQGPDYEQYF; CDR3 DNA: TGCGCCAGCAGCCAAGGCCCAGATTACGAGCAGTACTTC
clone size: NA; V gene: TRBV19; D gene: TRBD1; J gene: TRBJ1-1; CDR3 protein: CASKGTGASNTEAFF; CDR3 DNA: TGTGCCAGTAAGGGGACAGGGGCTTCGAACACTGAAGCTTTCTTT
clone size: NA; V gene: TRBV19; D gene: NA; J gene: TRBJ1-5; CDR3 protein: CASSMPPQGSNQPQHF; CDR3 DNA: TGTGCCAGTAGTATGCCCCCGCAGGGTAGTAATCAGCCCCAGCATTTT
clone size: NA; V gene: TRBV7-2; D gene: TRBD1; J gene: TRBJ1-1; CDR3 protein: CASRIDRGNTEAFF; CDR3 DNA: TGTGCCAGCCGGATCGACAGGGGAAACACTGAAGCTTTCTTT
clone size: NA; V gene: TRBV6-5; D gene: NA; J gene: TRBJ1-5; CDR3 protein: CASSYDRGTQPQHF; CDR3 DNA: TGTGCCAGCAGTTACGATAGGGGGACTCAGCCCCAGCATTTT
clone size: once; V gene: TRBV19; D gene: NA; J gene: TRBJ1-5; CDR3 protein: CASSRPMAGKSQPQHF; CDR3 DNA: TGTGCCAGTAGTAGGCCCATGGCAGGGAAGAGTCAGCCCCAGCATTTT
clone size: NA; V gene: TRBV30; D gene: TRBD1; J gene: TRBJ1-2; CDR3 protein: CARSTRAGTGPLANYGYTF; CDR3 DNA: TGTGCCCGGAGTACTAGGGCCGGGACAGGGCCTCTGGCTAACTATGGCTACACCTTC
clone size: NA; V gene: TRBV12-3/TRBV12-4; D gene: NA; J gene: TRBJ1-1; CDR3 protein: CASSLTDHTEAFF; CDR3 DNA: TGTGCTAGCAGTTTGACAGACCACACTGAAGCTTTCTTT
clone size: NA; V gene: TRBV10-3; D gene: NA; J gene: TRBJ1-2; CDR3 protein: CAISQQDYYGYTF; CDR3 DNA: TGTGCCATCAGCCAACAGGATTACTATGGCTACACCTTC
clone size: NA; V gene: TRBV5-6; D gene: NA; J gene: TRBJ2-1; CDR3 protein: CASSLRGTPSYNEQFF; CDR3 DNA: TGTGCCAGCAGCTTGAGAGGGACACCCTCCTACAATGAGCAGTTCTTC
clone size: NA; V gene: TRBV5-6; D gene: NA; J gene: TRBJ2-2; CDR3 protein: CASSPDGTMNTGELFF; CDR3 DNA: TGTGCCAGCAGCCCGGATGGGACAATGAACACCGGGGAGCTGTTTTTT
clone size: NA; V gene: TRBV7-9; D gene: NA; J gene: TRBJ2-7; CDR3 protein: CASSFVGGIRSYEQYF; CDR3 DNA: TGTGCCAGCAGCTTCGTTGGCGGGATTCGCTCCTACGAGCAGTACTTC
clone size: NA; V gene: TRBV5-1; D gene: TRBD2; J gene: TRBJ2-1; CDR3 protein: CASSPGSGTSGGYNEQFF; CDR3 DNA: TGCGCCAGCAGCCCCGGGTCCGGGACTAGCGGGGGTTACAATGAGCAGTTCTTC
clone size: NA; V gene: TRBV27; D gene: NA; J gene: TRBJ1-5; CDR3 protein: CASSLSGSNQPQHF; CDR3 DNA: TGTGCCAGCAGTTTATCCGGGAGCAATCAGCCCCAGCATTTT
clone size: NA; V gene: TRBV11-2; D gene: NA; J gene: TRBJ1-1; CDR3 protein: CASSSAVEAFF; CDR3 DNA: TGTGCCAGCAGCTCCGCGGTTGAAGCTTTCTTT
clone size: few; V gene: TRBV5-1; D gene: NA; J gene: TRBJ2-2; CDR3 protein: CASSSDSFGELFF; CDR3 DNA: TGCGCCAGCAGCTCGGACAGCTTCGGGGAGCTGTTTTTT
clone size: NA; V gene: TRBV4-1; D gene: TRBD2; J gene: TRBJ2-3; CDR3 protein: CASSQVGGSTDTQYF; CDR3 DNA: TGCGCCAGCAGCCAAGTGGGGGGGAGCACAGATACGCAGTATTTT
clone size: NA; V gene: TRBV4-3; D gene: NA; J gene: TRBJ1-3; CDR3 protein: CASSQVGGRPSGNTIYF; CDR3 DNA: TGCGCCAGCAGCCAAGTTGGGGGCAGACCCTCTGGAAACACCATATATTTT
clone size: NA; V gene: TRBV2; D gene: NA; J gene: TRBJ1-4; CDR3 protein: CASSGEREKLFF; CDR3 DNA: TGTGCCAGCAGTGGGGAGAGAGAAAAACTGTTTTTT
clone size: NA; V gene: TRBV5-4; D gene: TRBD2; J gene: TRBJ2-1; CDR3 protein: CASSPGLAGVTRGEQFF; CDR3 DNA: TGTGCCAGCAGCCCGGGACTAGCGGGGGTCACGAGGGGAGAGCAGTTCTTC
clone size: NA; V gene: TRBV13; D gene: NA; J gene: TRBJ1-1; CDR3 protein: CASSFQGRATEAFF; CDR3 DNA: TGTGCCAGCAGCTTTCAGGGCAGGGCCACTGAAGCTTTCTTT
clone size: NA; V gene: TRBV28; D gene: NA; J gene: TRBJ2-7; CDR3 protein: CASSLPGVQGVYEQYF; CDR3 DNA: TGTGCCAGCAGTTTACCTGGCGTCCAGGGTGTATACGAGCAGTACTTC
clone size: NA; V gene: TRBV7-9; D gene: NA; J gene: TRBJ2-5; CDR3 protein: CASNRVLETQYF; CDR3 DNA: TGTGCCAGCAATCGAGTGTTGGAGACCCAGTACTTC
clone size: NA; V gene: TRBV11-2; D gene: TRBD1; J gene: TRBJ1-6; CDR3 protein: CASSRLVKGASYNSPLHF; CDR3 DNA: TGTGCCAGCAGCCGATTGGTCAAGGGGGCAAGCTATAATTCACCCCTCCACTTT
clone size: NA; V gene: TRBV27; D gene: NA; J gene: TRBJ2-7; CDR3 protein: CASSPPGHSYEQYF; CDR3 DNA: TGTGCCAGCAGTCCCCCTGGACACTCCTACGAGCAGTACTTC
clone size: NA; V gene: TRBV18; D gene: TRBD2; J gene: TRBJ2-7; CDR3 protein: CASSPPGTSGSYEQYF; CDR3 DNA: TGTGCCAGCTCACCCCCCGGGACTAGCGGCAGCTACGAGCAGTACTTC
clone size: NA; V gene: TRBV28; D gene: NA; J gene: TRBJ2-7; CDR3 protein: CASWRPYEQYF; CDR3 DNA: TGTGCCAGCTGGAGGCCTTACGAGCAGTACTTC
clone size: once; V gene: TRBV20-1; D gene: NA; J gene: TRBJ2-7; CDR3 protein: CSARRDIVDNF; CDR3 DNA: TGCAGTGCTAGAAGGGACATCGTAGACAATTTC
clone size: NA; V gene: TRBV12-3/TRBV12-4; D gene: NA; J gene: TRBJ2-2; CDR3 protein: CASSLARGGELFF; CDR3 DNA: TGTGCCAGCAGTTTAGCTCGAGGCGGGGAGCTGTTTTTT
clone size: few; V gene: TRBV7-9; D gene: NA; J gene: TRBJ2-5; CDR3 protein: CASSTAGAIQETQYF; CDR3 DNA: TGTGCCAGCAGCACGGCGGGGGCTATCCAAGAGACCCAGTACTTC
clone size: NA; V gene: TRBV28; D gene: TRBD1; J gene: TRBJ2-7; CDR3 protein: CASSTIGTGITYEQYF; CDR3 DNA: TGTGCCAGCAGTACTATAGGGACAGGCATAACCTACGAGCAGTACTTC
clone size: NA; V gene: TRBV27; D gene: TRBD1; J gene: TRBJ2-2; CDR3 protein: CASRLGQANTGELFF; CDR3 DNA: TGTGCCAGCAGGCTGGGACAGGCAAACACCGGGGAGCTGTTTTTT
clone size: NA; V gene: TRBV6-5; D gene: TRBD1; J gene: TRBJ2-7; CDR3 protein: CASEPRGQYEQYF; CDR3 DNA: TGTGCCAGCGAGCCCAGGGGGCAGTACGAGCAGTACTTC
clone size: NA; V gene: TRBV19; D gene: NA; J gene: TRBJ2-5; CDR3 protein: CASSQVQRQETQYF; CDR3 DNA: TGTGCCAGTAGTCAGGTACAGAGACAAGAGACCCAGTACTTC